The clone carrying this T cell receptor (beta chain) has more than one count but fewer than ten. Its antigen remains unidentified. This CDR3 is 16 amino acids long. V was pared by 2 bases and J by 4 bases, with 15 bases between. MiXCR, run by TCRdb on the reads, gives a single entry per CDR3 protein. The table has tens of thousands of distinct CDR3 sequences, roughly 32% seen once. These data originate in a study of T cell repertoires in cytomegalovirus infection. Study information: It can be stated that public TCR beta signatures indicated CMV infection as well as a matching HLA type. Study-wide findings and caveats: In two of eight donors, the top clonotype was HLA-C-restricted CMV-specific.

The chain recombines TRBV12-3 or TRBV12-4 with TRBJ1-5; D might be TRBD1 (6 bases). This receptor was identified in a human donor in good health (CMV status not recorded). Some clones in this sample may be carry-over from other donors' samples. The specimen was PBMCs, sequenced either directly or after in vitro stimulation (not recorded which). CDR3 coding DNA: TGTGCCAGCAGTTTAATAGCACAGGGAGGGAATCAGCCCCAGCATTTT. Translated, it gives CASSLIAQGGNQPQHF.